The 8 T cell receptor beta chains below all came from one sample that was sequenced in a study of T-cell reconstitution after alpha-beta-depleted transplantation in children. TCRbeta library preparation incorporated unique molecular identifiers. In TCRdb, the PCR reads were re-called with MiXCR into one record per CDR3 protein. The data contain 350,000 to 500,000 distinct CDR3 sequences, around 46% of them singletons. The sequencing used PBMCs, collected before TCRalphabeta/CD19-depleted stem cell transplant. The receptors shown here come from a girl aged 2-9 years with aplastic anemia, due to receive a stem cell transplant.

The table lists this clonotype with many counts. This rearrangement joins TRBV5-1 to TRBJ2-3, with 7 bases that match TRBD2. Germline CDR1 reads SGHRS; CDR2 reads YFSETQ. The CDR3 has 16 amino acids. J was trimmed by 5 bases and V by 1 base; bases with no gene match: 10. CDR3 bases: TGCGCCAGCAGCTTGTATAGTGGGAGGGCCGTAGATACGCAGTATTTT. It specifies CASSLYSGRAVDTQYF.

The chain uses TRBV28 and TRBJ2-2; weak D call: TRBD1 (5 bases). The length of the CDR3 is 14 residues. Germline values: CDR1 MDHEN, CDR2 SYDVKM. Trimming cost V 7 bases and J 1 base, with 10 bases left between them. CDR3 region: CASKGNRNTGELFF. Written as DNA, the CDR3 is TGTGCCAGCAAGGGGAACCGGAACACCGGGGAGCTGTTTTTT.

The chain is built from TRBV29-1 and TRBJ2-5, with D possibly matching TRBD1 (6 bases). The V gene's germline CDR1 is SQVTM and CDR2 ANQGSEA. V was trimmed by 7 bases and J by 4 bases, leaving 16 bases between them. The CDR3 spans 13 residues. CDR3 protein: CSGQVRDTETQYF. The CDR3, as DNA: TGCAGCGGGCAAGTTCGGGACACAGAGACCCAGTACTTC.

This clonotype appeared many times. The rearrangement uses TRBV7-2 and TRBJ2-7; D is undetermined. The CDR3 length is 11 residues. Trimming cost V 5 bases and J 0 bases, with 2 bases left between them. In germline, CDR1 is SGHTA, CDR2 FQGNSA. The CDR3 loop is CASSLSYEQYF. Here the CDR3 DNA reads TGTGCCAGCAGCCTCTCCTACGAGCAGTACTTC.

This clonotype was seen a few times. The CDR3 DNA sequence: TGTGCCAGCAGCCGACTCGGGAGGGAGCAGTTCTTC. Its protein product is CASSRLGREQFF. The V and J genes are TRBV3-1 and TRBJ2-1; 7 bases are a match to TRBD2. The CDR3 length is 12 residues. Germline trimming cut 4 bases from V and 10 bases from J; bases unmatched to any gene: 4. Germline lookup yields CDR1 LGHDT and CDR2 YNNKEL (reference sequence).

This clonotype was seen repeatedly, ten times or more. This chain joins TRBV7-2 and TRBJ2-7; 8 bases fit TRBD1. This CDR3 has 16 residues. The J segment lost 4 bases and the V segment lost 5 bases, leaving 13 bases of the junction unmatched. Germline values: CDR1 SGHTA, CDR2 FQGNSA. The CDR3: CASSPRGQGARYEQYF. CDR3 bases: TGTGCCAGCAGCCCGCGAGGGCAGGGGGCGCGGTACGAGCAGTACTTC.

Details on this clonotype: A read error may produce the germline difference seen at one junction end. V is TRBV29-1 and J is TRBJ2-1, with a tentative D call TRBD1 (5 bases). The CDR3 runs 13 residues. CDR1 is SQVTM and CDR2 is ANQGSEA in the germline V gene. In DNA form, the CDR3 reads TGCAGCGTTGGACAGCCCTCCTACAATGAGCGGTTCTTC. The encoded protein is CSVGQPSYNERFF.

This clonotype was seen a few times. V usage is TRBV28 and J usage is TRBJ1-3, with TRBD1 matching 10 bases. With V trimmed by 4 bases and J by 5 bases, 8 bases remained unmatched. The germline gives CDR1 MDHEN, CDR2 SYDVKM. This CDR3 is 16 amino acids long. CDR3 nucleotide sequence: TGTGCCAGCAGTTACACCGGGACAGGGGTCAGAAACACCATATATTTT. It specifies CASSYTGTGVRNTIYF.